The 19 T cell receptor beta chains presented below share a single source sample, sequenced in a study of B cell selection in AIRE deficiency. The sorted conventional CD4 T cells were gated as CD4+CD127+. Profiling relied on immunoSEQ multiplex PCR, and the TCRdb table lists in-frame clones only, not all of them. The table includes tens of thousands of clones, about 98% detected once. The sequenced sample was conventional CD4+ T cells sorted from PBMCs. The receptors were sampled from a human donor with AIRE deficiency.

The V gene is TRBV7-2, the J gene TRBJ2-3; 8 positions agree with TRBD2. With 5 bases clipped from V and 7 bases from J, the junction kept 20 bases outside the gene matches. The CDR3 sequence is 18 residues long. In germline, CDR1 is SGHTA, CDR2 FQGNSA. This CDR3 is CASSDRGGGRYEWNTQYF. The CDR3 nucleotides read TGTGCCAGCAGCGATCGTGGCGGGGGGCGGTATGAATGGAATACGCAGTATTTT.

The genes are TRBV5-4 and TRBJ2-7; either TRBD1 or TRBD2 may supply D (7 bases each). The CDR3 has 17 amino acids. V was pared by 6 bases and J by 5 bases, with 27 bases between. From germline, CDR1 is SGHNT and CDR2 YYREEE (reference sequence). For the CDR3, the DNA is TGTGCCAGCACCATCGGGCAGGGGGGGCAAAGGACCCACGAGCAGTACTTC. It codes for CASTIGQGGQRTHEQYF.

This chain uses TRBV7-8 with TRBJ2-1, with a weak D call TRBD2 (5 bases). Trimming cost V 4 bases and J 5 bases, with 33 bases left between them. CDR3 size: 21 residues. From germline, CDR1 is SGHVS and CDR2 FQNEAQ. The CDR3 DNA reads as TGTGCCAGCAGCTCAATGGACTCGACCAGTCTGATTGGGCTAACTAACAATGAGCAGTTCTTC. Amino acids: CASSSMDSTSLIGLTNNEQFF.

This chain uses TRBV28 with TRBJ1-1; D possibly corresponds to TRBD1 (5 bases). This CDR3 spans 13 amino acids. Germline V gene lookup returns CDR1 MDHEN and CDR2 SYDVKM. The V and J ends lost 2 bases and 5 bases respectively, with 9 bases between them. The CDR3 DNA follows: TGTGCCAGCAGTTTACGGGGGGAGACTGAAGCTTTCTTT. The encoded protein is CASSLRGETEAFF.

The chain is built from TRBV7-2 and TRBJ1-3, with TRBD1 matching over 8 bases. Germline V lookup: CDR1 SGHTA, CDR2 FQGNSA. Trimming took 8 bases from V and 0 from J; bases not matched to a gene: 9. CDR3 length equals 16 residues. The CDR3 region has the DNA TGTGCCAGCGGACCCATAGGACAGGGCTCTGGAAACACCATATATTTT. Its protein product is CASGPIGQGSGNTIYF. Using reference TRBV7-2 and TRBJ1-3 for the parts outside the CDR3, the full variable domain is GAGVSQSPSNKVTEKGKDVELRCDPISGHTALYWYRQSLGQGLEFLIYFQGNSAPDKSGLPSDRFSAERTGGSVSTLTIQRTQQEDSAVYLCASGPIGQGSGNTIYFGEGSWLTVV.

V usage is TRBV6-9 and J usage is TRBJ2-2, with D tentatively TRBD1 (5 bases). The V end was cut by 0 bases, the J end by 3 bases, with 11 bases between. CDR1 and CDR2 (germline): MNHGY, SVAAGI. This CDR3 comprises 16 residues. The CDR3 spells CASSYSKAGHTGELFF. CDR3 in DNA: TGTGCCAGCAGTTATTCAAAGGCAGGGCACACCGGGGAGCTGTTTTTT.

This chain connects TRBV18 to TRBJ1-5; weak D call: TRBD1 (6 bases). The germline CDR1 and CDR2 sequences are KGHSH and LQKENI. Trimming pared 8 bases from V and 7 bases from J, leaving 15 bases between. The CDR3 spans 13 residues. CDR3 bases: TGTGCCAGCCACACCGGACAGCCCCAGCCCCAGCATTTT. Residues: CASHTGQPQPQHF.

The chain is built from TRBV30 and TRBJ2-2; D is uncertain. Per germline, CDR1 GTSNPN and CDR2 SVGIG (reference sequence). This CDR3 is built from 15 residues. V was clipped by 0 bases and J by 3 bases, with 11 bases between them. The CDR3 is CAWSVLGVYTGELFF. Here the CDR3 DNA reads TGTGCCTGGAGTGTACTTGGGGTCTACACCGGGGAGCTGTTTTTT.

The chain employs TRBV11-2 and TRBJ1-5, with D possibly matching TRBD1 (6 bases). Germline loops: CDR1 SGHAT, CDR2 FQNNGV. This CDR3 is built from 15 residues. V lost 5 bases to trimming and J lost 0 bases, with 11 bases between them. Here the CDR3 reads CASSADSHSNQPQHF. The CDR3 DNA follows: TGTGCCAGCAGCGCGGACAGCCATAGCAATCAGCCCCAGCATTTT.

The J gene is TRBJ2-7, the V gene TRBV29-1; D may be TRBD2 (6 bases). Trimming cost V 3 bases and J 2 bases, with 11 bases left between them. The CDR3 spans 13 residues. CDR1 is SQVTM, CDR2 ANQGSEA, per germline. The CDR3 DNA reads as TGCAGCGTTGAGGAGGGCCCCACCTACGAGCAGTACTTC. This codes for CSVEEGPTYEQYF.

The chain couples TRBV2 to TRBJ2-7; 7 bases match TRBD1. The CDR3 has 14 residues. The germline V gene has CDR1 SNHLY and CDR2 FYNNEI. V was clipped by 6 bases and J by 7 bases; unmatched bases: 12. The CDR3 is CASSPPGQSLEQYF. CDR3 coding DNA: TGTGCCAGCAGCCCTCCGGGACAGTCCCTAGAGCAGTACTTC.

This chain uses TRBV9 with TRBJ2-1; TRBD2 agrees at 7 bases. Germline CDR1 reads SGDLS; CDR2 reads YYNGEE. V shed 4 bases and J 10 bases; nucleotides not matched to a gene: 11. The CDR3 totals 14 residues. The CDR3 DNA reads as TGTGCCAGCAGCCCTACCAGCGGGAACGGCGAGCAGTTCTTC. Translating gives CASSPTSGNGEQFF.

V and J are TRBV7-2 and TRBJ1-4, with 7 bases matching TRBD1. Looked up from germline, CDR1 is SGHTA and CDR2 is FQGNSA. The CDR3 is made up of 14 amino acids. V lost 1 base and J lost 5; bases outside the gene matches: 1. The CDR3 nucleotides are TGTGCCAGCAGCTTAGTGACAGGGAATGAAAAACTGTTTTTT. Translated: CASSLVTGNEKLFF.

This sequence joins TRBV30 and TRBJ1-6; TRBD1 matches at 7 bases. Germline-derived CDR1 and CDR2 are GTSNPN and SVGIG (reference sequence). The CDR3 is 15 amino acids. With V trimmed by 1 base and J by 7 bases, 7 bases remained unmatched. CDR3 nucleotides: TGTGCCTGGAGTGACCTAGACAGGGAAAATTCACCCCTCCACTTT. Translating gives CAWSDLDRENSPLHF. Combining the CDR3 with reference TRBV30 and TRBJ1-6 gives the whole variable domain SQTIHQWPATLVQPVGSPLSLECTVEGTSNPNLYWYRQAAGRGLQLLFYSVGIGQISSEVPQNLSASRPQDRQFILSSKKLLLSDSGFYLCAWSDLDRENSPLHFGNGTRLTVT.

The CDR3 sequence: CASSLGPGDRDWNEQFF. CDR3 in DNA: TGTGCCAGCAGCTTAGGCCCGGGGGACAGGGACTGGAATGAGCAGTTCTTC. J is TRBJ2-1 and V is TRBV11-2; 9 positions agree with TRBD1. The CDR3 is made up of 17 amino acids. After removal of 1 base from V and 7 bases from J, the junction contained 11 bases not matched to a gene. CDR1 SGHAT and CDR2 FQNNGV come from the germline V gene.

This chain uses TRBV18 with TRBJ2-2; no firm D call. V gave up 3 bases and J gave up 5 bases, with 4 bases separating them. The CDR3 is made up of 12 amino acids. Germline assignment: CDR1 KGHSH and CDR2 LQKENI. The CDR3 region has the DNA TGTGCCAGCTCACCCCGAACCGGGGAGCTGTTTTTT. Its protein product is CASSPRTGELFF.

The V gene is TRBV27, the J gene TRBJ2-5; D remains ambiguous. CDR1 and CDR2 from the germline V gene are MNHEY and SMNVEV (reference sequence). The CDR3 has 16 residues. The CDR3 nucleotides are TGTACCACCACACTTGGTCAGGTTCCTGACGGAGAGACCCAGTACTTC. Protein: CTTTLGQVPDGETQYF.

The chain uses TRBV5-3 and TRBJ2-7; 7 positions match TRBD2. TRBV5-3 is an ORF, and what it does is uncertain. The V and J ends lost 9 bases and 3 bases, in that order; junction bases with no gene match: 12. The CDR3 covers 14 residues. CDR3 sequence reads: CATTPGGRVYEQYF. The CDR3 nucleotides read TGTGCCACCACGCCGGGTGGGAGGGTCTACGAGCAGTACTTC.

This chain connects TRBV6-5 to TRBJ1-2; D might be TRBD1 (6 bases). CDR3 length equals 16 residues. Trimming took 0 bases from V and 4 from J, leaving 15 bases between them. Germline V CDR1 and CDR2: MNHEY, SVGAGI. The CDR3 region has the DNA TGTGCCAGCAGTTACTCGACCCCAGGACAGAGCTATGGCTACACCTTC. This translates into CASSYSTPGQSYGYTF.